This T cell receptor beta chain stems from a study of blood T cell repertoires in COVID-19. Whole-study context: Some COVID-19 samples were acute and others convalescent; all came from the United States, Italy and Spain. PBMCs, B-cell-depleted T cells, or T cells provided the cDNA or gDNA that made up the material.

Followed over time, Seattle patients had been enrolled while infection was active. Original methodology: Quantification of nucleated cells was approximated via reference gene primer amplification. TCRdb keeps only in-frame clones here, not all; method: immunoSEQ multiplex PCR. V, J and clone size reflect that table, while D and trimming were determined from the DNA. The sample lists 200,000 to 250,000 clones, approximately 80% occurring once. The V end lost 0 bases, the J end lost 3 bases, and 9 bases lay between the germline ends. CDR3 length: 15 amino acids. This sequence originates from an elderly woman with COVID-19, enrolled during active disease. The chain uses TRBV5-3 and TRBJ2-2, with TRBD1 as a possible D gene (5 bases). TRBV5-3 is an ORF; its function is uncertain. Sequencing was carried out using peripheral blood. CDR3 protein: CARSLVRVYTGELFF. The DNA for the CDR3 is TGTGCCAGAAGCTTGGTCAGGGTGTACACCGGGGAGCTGTTTTTT.